The source of this T cell receptor beta chain is a study of regulatory T cells in long-lasting Graves disease. Study-wide context: Antithyroid drugs had been given to newly diagnosed Graves' patients for under 3 months.

Time point in this sample: newly diagnosed GD, antithyroid drugs for less than 3 months. Construction of the TCR library relied on RNA isolated from PBMCs. V lost 11 bases and J 5 bases, leaving 14 bases between the germline ends. The CDR3 has 12 residues. Germline V gives CDR1 ENHRY, CDR2 SYGVKD. For TCR beta, libraries came from iRepertoire HTBI primers and Arm-PCR of CDR3 regions. Using its own MiXCR run on the multiplex PCR reads, TCRdb lists one record per CDR3 protein. The table shows some 370,000 distinct CDR3 sequences, with 12% occurring only once. General observations from the study: Preferential use of TRBV28, TRBJ1-2 and TRBJ2-5 was seen in persistent disease. A greater number of public clonotypes (approximately 2,500) was shared by persistent patients than by new patients (roughly 930).

The sample holds many counts of this clonotype. Its antigen is unknown. These data were also reused for a study on T cells in Graves' hyperthyroidism and ophthalmopathy.

The sample in question was peripheral blood mononuclear cells (PBMCs), obtained at new diagnosis, from a patient treated with antithyroid drugs. The TCR originated in a woman younger than 30 with Graves disease. This rearrangement joins TRBV10-3 to TRBJ2-3; D might be TRBD1 or TRBD2, each matching 5 bases. For the CDR3, the DNA is TGTGCCGTCAATCGAGGGGAAGATACGCAGTATTTT. Residues: CAVNRGEDTQYF.